This T cell receptor (beta chain) was sequenced for a study of T cell responses to AZD1222 COVID-19 vaccine. In the study overall: Both about-4-week and about-12-week second-dose recipients were combined. Study-level points and caveats: Repertoire collection took place solely once the T cell response had peaked. Donors were largely white British and mainly female; clonal diversity was possibly underestimated.

J gave up 7 bases and V 3 bases, and 4 bases lay outside the gene matches. CDR3 length: 14 residues. CDR1 is SGHRS and CDR2 is YFSETQ in the germline V gene. Points on this clone: Antigen: not known.

Clones were sequenced by immunoSEQ multiplex PCR, and TCRdb holds only the in-frame ones, with some missing. The sample yields approximately 110,000 clones, nearly 90% seen once. The specimen comprised peripheral blood, sampled on day 0 of AZD1222 vaccination. This rearrangement joins TRBV5-1 to TRBJ1-4; 9 bases agree with TRBD1. This sequence was found in an adult in good health. The CDR3 bases are TGCGCCAGCAGCTCACAGGGGGCCCTTGAAAAACTGTTTTTT. It yields the protein CASSSQGALEKLFF. Drawing the rest from reference TRBV5-1 and TRBJ1-4, the complete variable domain is KAGVTQTPRYLIKTRGQQVTLSCSPISGHRSVSWYQQTPGQGLQFLFEYFSETQRNKGNFPGRFSGRQFSNSRSEMNVSTLELGDSALYLCASSSQGALEKLFFGSGTQLSVL.